The sequence of this TCR beta chain was determined in a study of blood T cell repertoires in COVID-19. For the study at large: The analysed material was cDNA or gDNA that came from T cells, B-cell-depleted T cells, or PBMCs.

Adults between roughly 18 and 95 years of age took part from more than 20 US areas. Allocation to cohorts depended on clinical history reported by the participants. This table comes from immunoSEQ multiplex PCR, and its TCRdb copy is limited to in-frame clones, with some not included. The sample contains 190,000 or so clones, 85% of which appear only once. CDR3 size: 15 residues. The germline gives CDR1 MNHEY, CDR2 SVGEGT. Unmatched junction bases numbered 7, after V lost 5 bases and J lost 5 bases. The clonotype originates from a man aged 40-50 years who had recovered from COVID-19. The sequenced sample was PBMCs or T cells enriched from blood (not recorded which). The V and J genes are TRBV6-2 or TRBV6-3 and TRBJ2-7; 12 nucleotides match TRBD2. The CDR3 loop is CASSITTSGSHEQYF. In DNA form, the CDR3 reads TGTGCCAGCAGTATTACGACTAGCGGGAGCCACGAGCAGTACTTC.